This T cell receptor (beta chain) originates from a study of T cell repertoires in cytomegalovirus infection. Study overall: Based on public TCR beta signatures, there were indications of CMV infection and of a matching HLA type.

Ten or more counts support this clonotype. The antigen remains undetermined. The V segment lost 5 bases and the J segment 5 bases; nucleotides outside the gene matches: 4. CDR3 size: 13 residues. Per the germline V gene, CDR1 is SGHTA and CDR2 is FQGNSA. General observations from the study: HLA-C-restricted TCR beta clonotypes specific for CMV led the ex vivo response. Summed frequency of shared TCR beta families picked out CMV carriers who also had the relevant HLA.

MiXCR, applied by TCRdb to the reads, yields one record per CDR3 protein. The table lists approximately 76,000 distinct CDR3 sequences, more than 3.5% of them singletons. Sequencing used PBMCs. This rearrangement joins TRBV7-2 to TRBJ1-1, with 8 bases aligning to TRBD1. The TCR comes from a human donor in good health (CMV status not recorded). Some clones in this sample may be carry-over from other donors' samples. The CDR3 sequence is CASSLQGATEAFF. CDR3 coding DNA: TGTGCCAGCAGCCTCCAGGGGGCAACTGAAGCTTTCTTT.